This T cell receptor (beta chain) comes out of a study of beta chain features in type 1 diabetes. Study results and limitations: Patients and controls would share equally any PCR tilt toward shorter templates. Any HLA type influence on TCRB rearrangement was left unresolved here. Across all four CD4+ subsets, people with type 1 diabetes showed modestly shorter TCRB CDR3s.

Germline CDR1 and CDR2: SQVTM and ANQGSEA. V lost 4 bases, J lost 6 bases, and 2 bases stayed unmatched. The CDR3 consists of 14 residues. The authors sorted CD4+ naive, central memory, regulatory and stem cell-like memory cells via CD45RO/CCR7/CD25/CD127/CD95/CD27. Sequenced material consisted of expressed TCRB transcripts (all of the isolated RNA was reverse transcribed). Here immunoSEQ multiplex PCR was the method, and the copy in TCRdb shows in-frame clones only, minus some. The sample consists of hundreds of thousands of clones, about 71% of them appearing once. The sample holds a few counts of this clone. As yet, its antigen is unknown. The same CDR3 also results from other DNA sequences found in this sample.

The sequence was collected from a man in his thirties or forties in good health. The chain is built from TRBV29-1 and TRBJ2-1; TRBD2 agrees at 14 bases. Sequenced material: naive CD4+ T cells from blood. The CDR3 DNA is TGCAGCGTTGCAGGACTAGCGGGAGGCAATGAGCAGTTCTTC. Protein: CSVAGLAGGNEQFF.